This TCR beta chain was recovered during a study of neurological immune-mediated disorders (dated by TCRdb to the late 2010s). As for the study more broadly: Among the approximately 34 multiple sclerosis patients, relapsing-remitting MS accounted for around 30 and secondary progressive MS accounted for 3. The study compared peripheral blood TCR-beta repertoires of HTLV-I-associated myelopathy (HAM/TSP) patients, multiple sclerosis patients and healthy controls using UMI-based sequencing. The 90 to 110 TCR-beta libraries covered PBMC samples along with longitudinal samples, technical triplicates, and paired sorted CD4+ and CD8+ T-cell subsets. Of the roughly 70 subjects in the cohort, around 14 were HAM/TSP patients, roughly 35 were multiple sclerosis patients, and approximately 20 were healthy controls.

Libraries from unsorted PBMCs were made from 2 million PBMCs kept in RNAlater at -80 degrees C until RNA extraction. The multiple sclerosis patients were enrolled in a US clinical protocol that used magnetic resonance imaging to evaluate disease progression. Peripheral blood underwent Ficoll-Hypaque density gradient centrifugation to isolate PBMCs, which were then cryopreserved in liquid nitrogen. To synthesize cDNA, template-switch 5'RACE was performed with a primer carrying a 10-nucleotide random unique molecular identifier so that each TCR transcript was tagged. Each sequencing run produced over 190 million TCR-beta sequences covering 15-18 subjects. The RNeasy kit was used to extract total RNA. The KAPA Real-time Library Amplification kit was used to amplify TCR-beta VDJ regions with primers for the TCR constant region and the 5'RACE anchor. Sample indexes and Illumina adaptors were added in a first PCR, after which library yield was increased in a second PCR. After purification with Ampure beads, the TCR product of roughly 650 bp was size-selected on a 2% E-gel SizeSelection system. Before pooling, library quality was checked on a Bioanalyzer, concentration was measured with Qubit, and libraries were quantified with the Kapa Library Quantification kit. Libraries were sequenced paired-end 2 x 150 bp on an Illumina HiSeq 2500. To increase sequence diversity, about 25-31% phiX was spiked into each library pool. Per the source publication's procedure: The UMI-based MiGEC pipeline processed quality-filtered reads and removed over 80% of raw TCR sequences during error correction. IMGT germline references were used for alignment of VDJ genes, and clonotypes were defined by a unique CDR3 amino acid sequence together with V-J genes. VDJtools evaluated clonal expansion, Shannon diversity and CDR3 relatedness (CalcPairwiseDistances, ClusterSamples); CLCbio workbench built phylogenetic trees. Expanded clones were defined as having at least 8 unique UMIs, based on coefficient-of-variation modelling across technical triplicates. TCRdb reanalyzed the raw reads on its own, using fastp at Q25 for trimming and MiXCR for clone calling, and kept in-frame beta chains. Rows are combined by CDR3 protein, so each entry shows the most common genes and DNA. These V and J calls derive from TCRdb rather than the authors' analysis. The sample profile shows tens of thousands of distinct CDR3 sequences; 2% to 3% of them were found once. Clones ranked in the top ten supply roughly 2.5% of the sample.

Points the paper makes about the study in general: In phylogenetic analysis, the repertoires of 18 of 34 MS patients grouped into a cluster of related CDR3 sequences, which suggests a possible signature at the repertoire level. TCR clonal expansion was greatest in HAM/TSP patients and smallest in MS patients, who ranked below even healthy controls. Expanded clones from different subjects shared no identical CDR3 amino acid sequences, which suggests that TCR-beta repertoires were private in all groups. No association of the MS cluster with clinical or MRI features was observed, and the need for larger cohorts was stated by the authors.

This clonotype is judged medium-sized (0.01 to 0.1%). The antigen it recognizes is unknown. Base-call qualities are not available, and no considerably larger clone is one nucleotide away. The CDR3 contains 15 residues, cysteine and phenylalanine counted. Just the 45-base CDR3 DNA is kept, in frame starting at base 1. Cut back by 1 base and 4 bases, the V and J ends lie 14 bases apart. According to the germline V gene, CDR1 reads SGHRS and CDR2 reads YFSETQ. The sample taken for sequencing was PBMCs. Here the chain combines TRBV5-1 and TRBJ1-1; TRBD1 is possibly the D segment (6 matching bases). The TCR comes from a woman in her forties or fifties with multiple sclerosis. The CDR3 amino acid sequence is: CASSLTLVGATEAFF. In nucleotides, the sequence is TGCGCCAGCAGCTTGACCTTGGTGGGGGCCACTGAAGCTTTCTTT.